Below, 5 T cell receptor beta chains from the same sample are listed, as sequenced in a study of CD8 T cells in Susac syndrome. Random hexamers were used to reverse transcribe about 0.5 to 1 ug of RNA. TCRdb re-called the immunoSEQ multiplex PCR reads through MiXCR, storing one row per CDR3 protein. The data contain about 180,000 distinct CDR3 sequences, roughly 95% of them singletons. Sequenced input: CD4+ T cells from PBMCs. Receptors were obtained from a human donor with multiple sclerosis.

CDR3 bases: TGTGCCAGCAGCCAAGATTTAGGTGCAGGGATACCCACTGAAGCTTTCTTT. This encodes CASSQDLGAGIPTEAFF. The J gene is TRBJ1-1, the V gene TRBV3-1, with D possibly being TRBD1 (5 bases). V was clipped by 0 bases and J by 4 bases, with 18 bases between them. CDR1 LGHDT and CDR2 YNNKEL come from the germline V gene (reference sequence). The CDR3 loop spans 17 amino acids.

V and J are TRBV15 and TRBJ2-1, with 12 bases fitting TRBD2. Germline V gene data show CDR1 as LNHNV and CDR2 as YYDKDF (reference sequence). The V segment lost 9 bases and the J segment 5 bases; nucleotides outside the gene matches: 2. The CDR3 length is 13 residues. The CDR3, as DNA: TGTGCCACGCGGACTAGCGGGGACAATGAGCAGTTCTTC. Translated, it gives CATRTSGDNEQFF. Combining the CDR3 with reference TRBV15 and TRBJ2-1 gives the whole variable domain DAMVIQNPRYQVTQFGKPVTLSCSQTLNHNVMYWYQQKSSQAPKLLFHYYDKDFNNEADTPDNFQSRRPNTSFCFLDIRSPGLGDTAMYLCATRTSGDNEQFFGPGTRLTVL.

This clonotype was detected once. The rearrangement uses TRBV4-3 and TRBJ2-1; no clear D gene. The CDR3 is 13 amino acids. CDR1 is LGHNA and CDR2 is YSLEER in the germline V gene. Between the trimmed V and J ends, which lost 0 bases and 10 bases, there was a span of 10 bases. The DNA of the CDR3 is TGCGCCAGCAGCCAAGATAAGCCCCTAGAGCAGTTCTTC. It is translated as CASSQDKPLEQFF.

The chain has TRBV12-3 or TRBV12-4 and TRBJ2-2, with unresolved D. The V end was cut by 3 bases, the J end by 6 bases, with 2 bases between. The CDR3 extends over 11 amino acids. The CDR3 sequence: CASSFSGELFF. The CDR3 DNA follows: TGTGCCAGCAGTTTTTCCGGGGAGCTGTTTTTT.

This clonotype was seen a few times. The chain carries TRBV5-6 and TRBJ2-1; D not certain. Trimming stripped 2 bases from V and 6 bases from J, with 6 bases between. The CDR3 is 12 amino acids. Germline CDR1 SGHDT, CDR2 YYEEEE. The CDR3 region is CASSFDPNEQFF. CDR3 nucleotides: TGTGCCAGCAGCTTTGACCCCAATGAGCAGTTCTTC.